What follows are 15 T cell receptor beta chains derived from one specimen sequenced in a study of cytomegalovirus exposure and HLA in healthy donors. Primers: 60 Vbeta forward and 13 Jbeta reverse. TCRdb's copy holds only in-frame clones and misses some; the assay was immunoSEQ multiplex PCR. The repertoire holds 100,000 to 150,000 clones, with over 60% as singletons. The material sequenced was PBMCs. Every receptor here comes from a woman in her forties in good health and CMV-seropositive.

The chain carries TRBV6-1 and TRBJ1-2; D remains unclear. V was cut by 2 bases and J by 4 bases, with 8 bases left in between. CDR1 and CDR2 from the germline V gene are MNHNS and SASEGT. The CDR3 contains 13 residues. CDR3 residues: CASSEILGYGYTF. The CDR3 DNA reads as TGTGCCAGCAGTGAAATCCTCGGCTATGGCTACACCTTC.

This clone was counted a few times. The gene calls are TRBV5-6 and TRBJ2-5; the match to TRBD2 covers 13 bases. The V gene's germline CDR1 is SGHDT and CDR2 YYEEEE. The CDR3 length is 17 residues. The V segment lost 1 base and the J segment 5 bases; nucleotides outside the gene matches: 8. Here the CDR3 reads CASSLFGLAGAVETQYF. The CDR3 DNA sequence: TGTGCCAGCAGCTTGTTCGGACTAGCGGGAGCAGTTGAGACCCAGTACTTC.

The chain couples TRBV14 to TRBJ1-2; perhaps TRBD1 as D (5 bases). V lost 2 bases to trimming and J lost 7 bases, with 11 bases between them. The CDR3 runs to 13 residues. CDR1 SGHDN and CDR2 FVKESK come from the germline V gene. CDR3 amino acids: CASSQFREGGYTF. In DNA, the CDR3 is TGTGCCAGCAGCCAATTCAGGGAAGGTGGCTACACCTTC.

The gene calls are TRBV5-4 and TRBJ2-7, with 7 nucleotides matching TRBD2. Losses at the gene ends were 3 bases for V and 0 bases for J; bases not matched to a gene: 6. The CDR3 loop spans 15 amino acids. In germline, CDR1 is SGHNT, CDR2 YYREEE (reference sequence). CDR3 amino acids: CASSSKRDLSYEQYF. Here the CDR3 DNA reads TGTGCCAGCAGCTCCAAGCGGGATCTCTCCTACGAGCAGTACTTC.

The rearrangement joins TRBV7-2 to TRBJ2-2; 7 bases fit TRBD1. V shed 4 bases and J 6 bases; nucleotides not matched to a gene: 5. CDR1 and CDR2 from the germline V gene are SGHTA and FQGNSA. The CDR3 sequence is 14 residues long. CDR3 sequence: CASSSSGGAGELFF. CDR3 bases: TGTGCCAGCAGCTCTTCAGGGGGAGCCGGGGAGCTGTTTTTT.

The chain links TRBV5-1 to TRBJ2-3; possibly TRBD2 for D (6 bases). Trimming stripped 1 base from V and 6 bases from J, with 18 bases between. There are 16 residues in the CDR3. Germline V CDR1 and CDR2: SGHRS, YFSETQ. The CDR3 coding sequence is TGCGCCAGCAGCTTGATCCGCGGGACCTCCGGGGATACGCAGTATTTT. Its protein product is CASSLIRGTSGDTQYF.

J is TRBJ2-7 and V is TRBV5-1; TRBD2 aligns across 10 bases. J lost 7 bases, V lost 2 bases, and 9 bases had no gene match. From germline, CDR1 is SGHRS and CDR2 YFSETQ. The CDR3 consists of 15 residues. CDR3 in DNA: TGCGCCAGCAGCTTTCTAGCGGGGGCCGGGAGGGAGCAGTACTTC. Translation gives CASSFLAGAGREQYF.

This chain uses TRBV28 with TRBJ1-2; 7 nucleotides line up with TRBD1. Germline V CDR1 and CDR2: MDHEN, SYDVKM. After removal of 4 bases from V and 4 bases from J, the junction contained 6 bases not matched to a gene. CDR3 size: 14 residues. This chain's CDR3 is CASSSGQPLYGYTF. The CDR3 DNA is TGTGCCAGCAGTTCGGGACAGCCTCTCTATGGCTACACCTTC.

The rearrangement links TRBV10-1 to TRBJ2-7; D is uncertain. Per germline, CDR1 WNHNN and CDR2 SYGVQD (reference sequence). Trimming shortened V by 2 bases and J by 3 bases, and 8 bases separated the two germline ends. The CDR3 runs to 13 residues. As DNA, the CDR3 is TGCGCCAGCAGTGAGGCCGCCAGCTACGAGCAGTACTTC. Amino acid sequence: CASSEAASYEQYF.

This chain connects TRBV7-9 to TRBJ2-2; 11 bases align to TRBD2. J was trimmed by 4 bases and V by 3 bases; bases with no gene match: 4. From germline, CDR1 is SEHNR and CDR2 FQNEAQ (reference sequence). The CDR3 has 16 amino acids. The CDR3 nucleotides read TGTGCCAGCAGCTTGACAGGACTAGCGGGCACCGGGGAGCTGTTTTTT. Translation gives CASSLTGLAGTGELFF. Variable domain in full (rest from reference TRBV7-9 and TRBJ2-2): DTGVSQNPRHKITKRGQNVTFRCDPISEHNRLYWYRQTLGQGPEFLTYFQNEAQLEKSRLLSDRFSAERPKGSFSTLEIQRTEQGDSAMYLCASSLTGLAGTGELFFGEGSRLTVL.

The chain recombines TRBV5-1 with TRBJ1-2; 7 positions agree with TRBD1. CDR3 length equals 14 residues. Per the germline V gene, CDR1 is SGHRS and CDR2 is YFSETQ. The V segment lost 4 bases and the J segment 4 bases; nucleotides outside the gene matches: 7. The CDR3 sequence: CASSPGQALYGYTF. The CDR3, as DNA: TGCGCCAGCAGCCCAGGACAGGCCCTCTATGGCTACACCTTC.

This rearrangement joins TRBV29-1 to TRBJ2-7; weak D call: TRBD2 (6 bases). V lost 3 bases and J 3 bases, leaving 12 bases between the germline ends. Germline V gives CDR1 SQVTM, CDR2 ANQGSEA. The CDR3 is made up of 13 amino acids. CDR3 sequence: CSVDGGSFYEQYF. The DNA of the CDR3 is TGCAGCGTTGATGGAGGGAGCTTCTACGAGCAGTACTTC.

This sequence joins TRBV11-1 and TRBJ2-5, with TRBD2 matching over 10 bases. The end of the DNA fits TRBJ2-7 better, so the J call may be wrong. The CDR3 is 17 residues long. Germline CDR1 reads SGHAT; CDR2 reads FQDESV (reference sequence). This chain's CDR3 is CASSLAPSGSTSYEQYF. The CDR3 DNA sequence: TGTGCCAGCAGCTTAGCTCCTAGCGGGAGCACATCCTACGAGCAGTACTTC.

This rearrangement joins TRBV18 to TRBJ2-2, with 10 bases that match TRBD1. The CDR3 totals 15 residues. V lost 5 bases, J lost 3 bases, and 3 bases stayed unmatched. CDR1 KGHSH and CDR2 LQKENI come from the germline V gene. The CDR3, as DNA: TGTGCCAGCTCATCCGGACAGGGGGACACCGGGGAGCTGTTTTTT. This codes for CASSSGQGDTGELFF.

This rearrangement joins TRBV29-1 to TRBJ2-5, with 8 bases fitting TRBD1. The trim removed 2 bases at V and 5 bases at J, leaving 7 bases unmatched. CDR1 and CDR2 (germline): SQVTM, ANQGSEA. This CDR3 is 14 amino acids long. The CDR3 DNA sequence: TGCAGCGTTGAACGACAGGGGCGGGATGAGACCCAGTACTTC. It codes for CSVERQGRDETQYF.